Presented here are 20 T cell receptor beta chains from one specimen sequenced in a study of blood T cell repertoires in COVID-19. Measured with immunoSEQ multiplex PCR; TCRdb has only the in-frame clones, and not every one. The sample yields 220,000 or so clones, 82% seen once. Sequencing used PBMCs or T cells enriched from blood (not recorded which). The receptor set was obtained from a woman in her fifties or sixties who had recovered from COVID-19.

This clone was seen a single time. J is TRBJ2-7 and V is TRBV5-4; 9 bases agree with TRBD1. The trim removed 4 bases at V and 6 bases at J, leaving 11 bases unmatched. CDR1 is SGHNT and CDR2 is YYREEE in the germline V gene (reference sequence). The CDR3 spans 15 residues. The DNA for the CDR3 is TGTGCCAGCAGCGCGGGGACAGGGAAGACTTCCGAGCAGTACTTC. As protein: CASSAGTGKTSEQYF.

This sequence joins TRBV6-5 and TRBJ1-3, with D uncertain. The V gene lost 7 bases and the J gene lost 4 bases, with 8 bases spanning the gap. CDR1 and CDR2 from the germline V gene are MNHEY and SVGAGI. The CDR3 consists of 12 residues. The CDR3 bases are TGTGCCAGCATCTCAGTCGGAAACACCATATATTTT. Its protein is CASISVGNTIYF.

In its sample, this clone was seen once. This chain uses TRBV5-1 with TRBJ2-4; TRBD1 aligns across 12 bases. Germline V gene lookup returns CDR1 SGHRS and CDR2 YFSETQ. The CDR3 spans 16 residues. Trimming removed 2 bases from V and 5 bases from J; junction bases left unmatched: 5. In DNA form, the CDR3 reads TGCGCCAGCAGCTTTGCGGGACAGGGGGCGGAAAACATTCAGTACTTC. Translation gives CASSFAGQGAENIQYF.

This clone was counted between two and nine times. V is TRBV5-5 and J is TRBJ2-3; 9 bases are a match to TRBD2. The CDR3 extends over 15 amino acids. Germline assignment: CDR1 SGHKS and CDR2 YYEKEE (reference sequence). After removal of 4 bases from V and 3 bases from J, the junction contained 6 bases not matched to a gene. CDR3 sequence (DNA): TGTGCCAGCAGCCATAGCGGGAGTAGAACAGATACGCAGTATTTT. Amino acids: CASSHSGSRTDTQYF.

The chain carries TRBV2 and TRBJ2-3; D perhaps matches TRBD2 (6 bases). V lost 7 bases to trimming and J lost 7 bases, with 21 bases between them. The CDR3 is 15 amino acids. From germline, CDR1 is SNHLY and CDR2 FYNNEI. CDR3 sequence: CASTVAGIVKNTQYF. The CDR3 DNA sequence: TGTGCCAGCACGGTCGCGGGGATTGTCAAAAATACGCAGTATTTT.

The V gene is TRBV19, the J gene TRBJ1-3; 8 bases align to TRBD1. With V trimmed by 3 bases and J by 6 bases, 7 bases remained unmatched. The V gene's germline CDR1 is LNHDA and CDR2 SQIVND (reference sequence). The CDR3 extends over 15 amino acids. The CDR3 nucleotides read TGTGCCAGTAGTATCAGGGCTCAGGGGGCAAACACCATATATTTT. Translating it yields CASSIRAQGANTIYF.

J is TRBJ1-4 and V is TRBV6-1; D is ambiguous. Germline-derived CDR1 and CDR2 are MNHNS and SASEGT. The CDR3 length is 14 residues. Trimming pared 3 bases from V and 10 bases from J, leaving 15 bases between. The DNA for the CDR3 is TGTGCCAGCAGTGATATGAGTAATTCTGGAAAACTGTTTTTT. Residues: CASSDMSNSGKLFF.

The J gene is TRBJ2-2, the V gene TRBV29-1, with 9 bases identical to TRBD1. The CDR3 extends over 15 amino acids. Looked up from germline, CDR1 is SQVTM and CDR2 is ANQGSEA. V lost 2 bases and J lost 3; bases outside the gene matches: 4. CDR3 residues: CSVESGQGHTGELFF. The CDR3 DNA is TGCAGCGTTGAATCCGGACAGGGGCACACCGGGGAGCTGTTTTTT.

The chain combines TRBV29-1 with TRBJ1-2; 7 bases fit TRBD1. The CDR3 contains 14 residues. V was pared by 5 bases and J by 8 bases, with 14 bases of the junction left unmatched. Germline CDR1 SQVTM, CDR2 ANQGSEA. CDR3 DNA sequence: TGCAGCGTTCAGCAGGGGGACCGAAGTATGGGCTACACCTTC. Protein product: CSVQQGDRSMGYTF.

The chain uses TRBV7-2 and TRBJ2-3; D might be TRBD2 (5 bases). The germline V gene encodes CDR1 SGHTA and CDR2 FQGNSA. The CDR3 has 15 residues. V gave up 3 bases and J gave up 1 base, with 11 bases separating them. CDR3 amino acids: CASSFFGGRTDTQYF. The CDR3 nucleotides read TGTGCCAGCAGCTTCTTCGGCGGGCGCACAGATACGCAGTATTTT. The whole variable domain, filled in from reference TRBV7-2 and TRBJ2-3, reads GAGVSQSPSNKVTEKGKDVELRCDPISGHTALYWYRQSLGQGLEFLIYFQGNSAPDKSGLPSDRFSAERTGGSVSTLTIQRTQQEDSAVYLCASSFFGGRTDTQYFGPGTRLTVL.

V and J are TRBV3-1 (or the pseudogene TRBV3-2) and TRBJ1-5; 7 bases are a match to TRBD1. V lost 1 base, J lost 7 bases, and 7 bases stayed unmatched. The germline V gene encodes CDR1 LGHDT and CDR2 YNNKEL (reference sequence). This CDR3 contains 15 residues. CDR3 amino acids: CASSQGQGGRQPQHF. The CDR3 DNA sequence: TGTGCCAGCAGCCAAGGACAGGGAGGACGCCAGCCCCAGCATTTT.

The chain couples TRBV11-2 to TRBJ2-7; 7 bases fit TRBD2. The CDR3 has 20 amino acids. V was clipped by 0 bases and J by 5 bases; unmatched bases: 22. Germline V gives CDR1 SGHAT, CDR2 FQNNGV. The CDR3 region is CASSLDAKGYGGGPFDEQYF. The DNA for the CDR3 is TGTGCCAGCAGCTTAGATGCGAAAGGGTATGGGGGAGGGCCTTTTGACGAGCAGTACTTC.

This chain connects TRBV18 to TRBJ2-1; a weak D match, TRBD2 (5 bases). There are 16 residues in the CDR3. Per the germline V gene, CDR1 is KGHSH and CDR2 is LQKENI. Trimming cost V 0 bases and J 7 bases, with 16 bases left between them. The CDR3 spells CASSPPPVSGVNEQFF. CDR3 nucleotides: TGTGCCAGCTCACCACCGCCGGTTTCCGGGGTAAATGAGCAGTTCTTC.

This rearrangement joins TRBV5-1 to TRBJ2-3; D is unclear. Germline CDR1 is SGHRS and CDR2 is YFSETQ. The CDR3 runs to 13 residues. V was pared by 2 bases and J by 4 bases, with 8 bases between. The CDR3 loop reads CASSFGSPDTQYF. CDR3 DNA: TGCGCCAGCAGCTTTGGCTCTCCAGATACGCAGTATTTT.

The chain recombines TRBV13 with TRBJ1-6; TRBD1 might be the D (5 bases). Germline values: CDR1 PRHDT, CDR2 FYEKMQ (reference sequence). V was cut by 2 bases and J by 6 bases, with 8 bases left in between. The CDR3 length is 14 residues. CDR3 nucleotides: TGTGCCAGCAGCTTACAGGGATTTAATTCACCCCTCCACTTT. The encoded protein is CASSLQGFNSPLHF.

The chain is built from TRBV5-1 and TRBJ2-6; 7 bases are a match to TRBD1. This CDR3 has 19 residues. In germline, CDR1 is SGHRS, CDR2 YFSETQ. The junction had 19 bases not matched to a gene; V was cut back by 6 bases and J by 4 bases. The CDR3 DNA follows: TGCGCCAGCACCCTTGGCAGAGGACAGGAAAGGGAGGGGGCCAACGTCCTGACTTTC. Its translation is CASTLGRGQEREGANVLTF. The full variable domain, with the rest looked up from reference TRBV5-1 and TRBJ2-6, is KAGVTQTPRYLIKTRGQQVTLSCSPISGHRSVSWYQQTPGQGLQFLFEYFSETQRNKGNFPGRFSGRQFSNSRSEMNVSTLELGDSALYLCASTLGRGQEREGANVLTFGAGSRLTVL.

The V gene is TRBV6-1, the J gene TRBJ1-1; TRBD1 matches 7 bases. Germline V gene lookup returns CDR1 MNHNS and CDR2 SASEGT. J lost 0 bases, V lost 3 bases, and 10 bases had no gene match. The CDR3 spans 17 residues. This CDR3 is CASSDLGQLFMNTEAFF. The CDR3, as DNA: TGTGCCAGCAGTGATTTGGGACAGTTGTTCATGAACACTGAAGCTTTCTTT.

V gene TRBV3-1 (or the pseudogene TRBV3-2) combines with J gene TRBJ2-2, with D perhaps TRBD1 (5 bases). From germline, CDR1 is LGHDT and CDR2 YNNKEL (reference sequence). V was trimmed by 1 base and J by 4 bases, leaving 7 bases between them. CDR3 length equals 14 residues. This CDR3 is CASSQARGTGELFF. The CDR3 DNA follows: TGTGCCAGCAGCCAAGCTAGGGGCACCGGGGAGCTGTTTTTT.

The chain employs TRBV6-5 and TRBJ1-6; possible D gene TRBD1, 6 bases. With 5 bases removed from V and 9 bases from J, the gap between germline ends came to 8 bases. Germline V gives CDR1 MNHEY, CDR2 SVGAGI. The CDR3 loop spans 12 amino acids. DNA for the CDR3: TGTGCCAGCAGTACAGGGACTTCACCCCTCCACTTT. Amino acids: CASSTGTSPLHF.

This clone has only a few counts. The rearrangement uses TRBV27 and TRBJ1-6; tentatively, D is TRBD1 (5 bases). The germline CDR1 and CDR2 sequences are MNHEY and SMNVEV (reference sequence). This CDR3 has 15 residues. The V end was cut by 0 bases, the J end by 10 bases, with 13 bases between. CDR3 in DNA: TGTGCCAGCAGTTTATCTGGCGGGGCGCGCTCACCCCTCCACTTT. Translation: CASSLSGGARSPLHF.